The clone carrying this T cell receptor beta chain was detected once. Its matching antigen is unknown. Next came a second PCR, run for about 7 to 12 cycles, which used a sample-barcoded 5' primer along with a J-beta primer mix. Every cDNA was tagged by a template-switch adaptor with 12 random nucleotides. Via MiXCR, TCRdb re-called the 5' RACE reads, giving one row per CDR3 protein. The sample lists some 1.5 million distinct CDR3 sequences, about 45% occurring once. The data belong to a study of blood T cells in healthy people across ages. Every participating donor contributed 8.5 to 10 milliliters of peripheral blood through a draw. Regarding the study as a whole: With naive T cell percentage, TCR beta diversity showed a strong correlation. The long-lived group displayed more naive CD4+ cells, plus higher diversity, than the aged donors did.

This TCR was sampled from a woman under 30 in good health. What was sequenced was blood.

Written as DNA, the CDR3 is TGTGCCAGCAGCCCTAAGGGACTGGGCTACGAGCAGTACTTC. Protein product: CASSPKGLGYEQYF. This chain uses TRBV21-1 with TRBJ2-7; the table's D call, TRBD1, has no DNA check behind it. TRBV21-1 is a pseudogene segment. The CDR3 has 14 amino acids.